This TCR beta chain was documented in a study of a mutant IDH1 vaccine in newly diagnosed glioma. Overall study: Once 4-6 weeks had passed after radiotherapy alone, vaccination started, or it started with temozolomide cycles. The sex distribution of treated patients was about 62% male and 37.5% female, with a mean age of around 40 years. Earlier therapy was either radiotherapy, temozolomide, or both, and most got both.

Details on this clone: Antigen specificity is unknown.

Repertoires were generated with immunoSEQ multiplex PCR, while TCRdb's copy carries only in-frame clones and drops some. Of about 21,000 clones listed, over 85% were seen once; the top ten hold around 5.4%. V was pared by 5 bases and J by 7 bases, with 8 bases of the junction left unmatched. Germline assignment: CDR1 SGHDN and CDR2 FVKESK. This CDR3 comprises 13 residues. Time point: week 11, during vaccination. Topical imiquimod accompanied each vaccine dose, which consisted of 300 ug of mutant IDH1 20-mer peptide. The receptor was derived from a woman between 40 and 50 years old with glioma. The chain employs TRBV14 and TRBJ2-7, with 7 bases aligning to TRBD1. This specimen consisted of PBMCs, obtained from a glioma patient whose treatment included an IDH1 peptide vaccine. The CDR3 reads CASSGQAYGEQYF. The CDR3 DNA follows: TGTGCCAGCAGCGGACAGGCCTACGGTGAGCAGTACTTC.